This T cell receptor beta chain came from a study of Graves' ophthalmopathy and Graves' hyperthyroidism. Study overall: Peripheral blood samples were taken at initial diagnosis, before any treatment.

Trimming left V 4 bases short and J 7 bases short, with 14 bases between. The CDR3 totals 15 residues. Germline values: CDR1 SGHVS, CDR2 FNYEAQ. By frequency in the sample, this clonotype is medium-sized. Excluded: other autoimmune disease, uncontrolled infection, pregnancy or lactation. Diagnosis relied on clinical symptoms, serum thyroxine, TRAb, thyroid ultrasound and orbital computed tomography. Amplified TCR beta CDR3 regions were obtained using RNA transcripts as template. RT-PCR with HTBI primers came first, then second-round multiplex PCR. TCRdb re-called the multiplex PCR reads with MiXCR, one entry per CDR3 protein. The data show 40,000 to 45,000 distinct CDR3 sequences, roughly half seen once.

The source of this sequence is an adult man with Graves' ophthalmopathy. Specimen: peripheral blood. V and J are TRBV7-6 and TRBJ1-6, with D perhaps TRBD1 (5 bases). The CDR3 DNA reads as TGTGCCAGCAGCTGGGACGGAAATAAGAATTCACCCCTCCACTTT. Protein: CASSWDGNKNSPLHF.